This T cell receptor (beta chain) was obtained from a study of Tregs in tolerant kidney transplant recipients (dated by TCRdb to the late 2010s). Broadly, across the study: Transplants used related donors with nonmyeloablative bone marrow transplantation; mixed chimerism was transient in the human trials. The study used TCRbeta sequencing to identify donor-specific regulatory T cells before combined kidney and bone marrow transplantation, then tracked those cells after transplant.

Findings and caveats that apply to the study as a whole: Because the PCR primers were changed over time for some patients, nucleotide-level comparison could not be performed across the samples from those patients. Expanding Tregs with activated donor B cells appeared to identify the most biologically relevant and donor-specific TCRbeta repertoire. Donor-specific Treg expansion was found to exceed global Treg expansion in tolerant patients, suggesting antigen-driven rather than nonspecific expansion. The study was limited by small patient numbers, and the findings need validation in larger populations and under other immunosuppression protocols. Although technical replication error seemed to be minimal, the question of biological reproducibility was not addressed directly.

The time point tag for this specimen amounts to: blood sample drawn before combined kidney and bone marrow transplant. Unstimulated Tregs (CD4+CD25+CD127-), CD4+ non-Tregs (CD4+CD25-), CD4 and CD8 cells were FACS-sorted from thawed PBMCs. Patients were several combined kidney and bone marrow transplant recipients from the ITN036ST trial, and only these trial subjects had samples available. Healthy control blood was processed by Ficoll density gradient to PBMCs and cryopreserved; patient PBMCs were collected before and after transplant. The CDR3 covers 15 residues, taking in both the cysteine and the phenylalanine. The read is trimmed to its CDR3 DNA, 45 bases read in frame from base 1. The CDR1 and CDR2 encoded by the germline V gene are SGDLS and YYNGEE. Trimming removed 3 bases from V and 2 bases from J; the gene matches leave 7 bases unexplained. For TCRbeta CDR3 sequencing, genomic DNA was extracted from sorted cells using the QIAGEN DNeasy Blood and Tissue Kit. High-throughput TCRbeta CDR3 sequencing, including PCR amplification with bias correction and internal controls, was performed commercially through immunoSEQ. On the study's bioinformatics: Unique productive TCRbeta sequences were defined by CDR3 nucleotide sequence where primers matched, and otherwise by CDR3 amino acid sequence together with Vbeta and Jbeta genes. As a correction for sorting error, sequences shared between sorted populations at a frequency ratio of 2:1 or less were discarded, and the remaining shared sequences were assigned to the higher population. Sequences were defined as donor-reactive when expanded at least 5-fold in CFSE-low cells versus unstimulated cells and present at a frequency of at least 0.01% in CFSE-low cells. Repertoire divergence was quantified by Jensen-Shannon divergence calculated from the top 100 TCRbeta sequences ranked by frequency. For samples with multiple sequencing runs, sorting error was corrected separately for each run before the runs were pooled. TCRdb mirrors the immuneACCESS table, restricted to in-frame sequences. Some clones are absent from its copies; in checked studies, under half trace to an unresolved V gene, and the reason for the others is unknown. Clonal size and the V and J genes are those of that table, whereas D and trimming came from the DNA. A total of some 66,000 clones appear in this sample, over 85% of them only once. About a tenth of the sample rests with the top ten.

Points on this clone: No antigen is known for it. No base-level quality is on record; no much larger clone is a single base apart.

The chain employs TRBV9 and TRBJ1-2, with 7 middle bases fitting TRBD1. Here the sequenced sample was CD8+ T cells from blood, taken before the transplant. This TCR derives from a human donor who received a combined kidney and bone marrow transplant. The CDR3 here reads CASSGDRETNYGYTF. The bases are TGTGCCAGCAGCGGCGACAGGGAAACCAACTATGGCTACACCTTC. Full variable domain (CDR3 extended with the reference TRBV9 and TRBJ1-2 proteins): DSGVTQTPKHLITATGQRVTLRCSPRSGDLSVYWYQQSLDQGLQFLIQYYNGEERAKGNILERFSAQQFPDLHSELNLSSLELGDSALYFCASSGDRETNYGYTFGSGTRLTVV.